Listed below are T cell receptor beta chains from one sample, sequenced in a study of identical twins. From the 5' RACE reads, TCRdb called clonotypes with MiXCR, one entry per CDR3 protein. The sample carries approximately 700,000 distinct CDR3 sequences, 15% to 20% recorded once. These same records also appear under a second study, on T cells expressing NK-cell markers.

Specimen: PBMCs. These receptors were collected from a woman between 18 and 29 years old in good health. The CDR3 runs from the conserved cysteine through the conserved F or W. A D gene is named only where the DNA matches it firmly. Size tells how often a clone was seen (once, few, many) or the class of an expanded clone, and some rows leave it out.

D	V	J	size	CDR3	DNA
-	TRBV19	TRBJ2-1	-	CASSMTEGQFF	TGTGCCAGTAGTATGACGGAAGGGCAGTTCTTC
TRBD2	TRBV2	TRBJ2-5	once	CASSTNIAGGRETQYF	TGTGCCAGCAGTACGAATATAGCGGGGGGCAGAGAGACCCAGTACTTC
-	TRBV4-3	TRBJ1-1	few	CASSQGEAEAFF	TGCGCCAGCAGCCAAGGGGAAGCTGAAGCTTTCTTT
-	TRBV29-1	TRBJ2-3	few	CSVDSRHADTQYF	TGCAGCGTTGATTCCCGACATGCAGATACGCAGTATTTT
-	TRBV3-1	TRBJ1-1	few	CASSRAQGSGTEAFF	TGTGCCAGCAGCCGAGCACAGGGATCAGGCACTGAAGCTTTCTTT
-	TRBV2	TRBJ1-1	few	CASSEYSLMNTEAFF	TGTGCCAGCAGTGAATACAGTTTGATGAACACTGAAGCTTTCTTT
TRBD2	TRBV6-2/TRBV6-3	TRBJ2-7	many	CASSYSASGSDEQYF	TGTGCCAGCAGTTACTCGGCTAGCGGGAGCGACGAGCAGTACTTC
TRBD2	TRBV10-2	TRBJ2-3	once	CASRVGLAGKTSTDTQYF	TGCGCCAGCAGGGTGGGACTAGCGGGGAAAACTAGCACAGATACGCAGTATTTT
-	TRBV20-1	TRBJ2-1	-	CSARDPFHSYNEQFF	TGCAGTGCTAGAGATCCCTTCCACTCCTACAATGAGCAGTTCTTC
-	TRBV10-3	TRBJ1-2	few	CAIGGSVEGYTF	TGTGCCATCGGGGGCTCGGTAGAGGGCTACACCTTC
TRBD2	TRBV6-5	TRBJ2-5	few	CASRHSTSGRALGTQYF	TGTGCCAGCAGACACTCGACTAGCGGGAGGGCCTTAGGGACCCAGTACTTC
TRBD1	TRBV5-1	TRBJ2-7	-	CASSETGTSYEQYF	TGCGCCAGCAGTGAGACAGGGACCTCCTACGAGCAGTACTTC
TRBD1	TRBV7-2	TRBJ2-3	-	CASSSRTGGVSGDTQYF	TGTGCCAGCAGCTCTCGGACAGGGGGCGTCAGTGGAGATACGCAGTATTTT
-	TRBV27	TRBJ2-1	few	CASSSWGFEQFF	TGTGCCAGCAGCTCCTGGGGCTTTGAGCAGTTCTTC
TRBD2	TRBV20-1	TRBJ2-7	-	CSARGFAGLAGRYEQYF	TGCAGTGCTAGAGGGTTCGCGGGACTAGCGGGACGGTACGAGCAGTACTTC
-	TRBV29-1	TRBJ2-6	-	CSVAAGANVLTF	TGCAGCGTTGCGGCTGGGGCCAACGTCCTGACTTTC
-	TRBV7-2	TRBJ2-2	few	CASRLILNTGELFF	TGTGCCAGCAGACTGATTTTGAACACCGGGGAGCTGTTTTTT
-	TRBV7-3	TRBJ2-5	-	CASSLTPGPQETQYF	TGTGCCAGCAGCTTAACGCCCGGGCCCCAGGAGACCCAGTACTTC
-	TRBV20-1	TRBJ2-2	few	CSASRLTGELFF	TGCAGTGCTAGTCGGCTAACCGGGGAGCTGTTTTTT
-	TRBV9	TRBJ2-7	-	CASSAASTSYEQYF	TGTGCCAGCAGCGCGGCGAGTACCTCCTACGAGCAGTACTTC
-	TRBV5-1	TRBJ1-3	few	CASSWDLGNTIYF	TGCGCCAGCAGCTGGGACCTTGGAAACACCATATATTTT
-	TRBV11-3	TRBJ2-7	many	CASSLRRTYEQYF	TGTGCCAGCAGCTTGAGGCGTACCTACGAGCAGTACTTC
TRBD1	TRBV7-8	TRBJ1-1	few	CASRPRQGGASEAFF	TGTGCCAGCAGGCCACGACAGGGTGGCGCATCTGAAGCTTTCTTT
-	TRBV4-1	TRBJ2-4	few	CASRAVLAKNIQYF	TGCGCCAGCCGAGCGGTACTAGCCAAAAACATTCAGTACTTC
-	TRBV6-1	TRBJ2-7	-	CASPRTNGRFEQYF	TGTGCCAGCCCCCGGACTAACGGGAGATTCGAGCAGTACTTC
TRBD2	TRBV7-2	TRBJ2-1	few	CASSLSYTSGRTEQFF	TGTGCCAGCAGCTTATCCTACACTAGCGGGAGGACAGAGCAGTTCTTC
-	TRBV10-3	TRBJ2-5	few	CAISDRAGLQETQYF	TGTGCCATCAGTGATAGAGCGGGCCTTCAAGAGACCCAGTACTTC
-	TRBV12-3/TRBV12-4	TRBJ2-1	few	CASSPGVYNEQFF	TGTGCCAGCAGCCCGGGGGTATACAATGAGCAGTTCTTC
-	TRBV21-1	TRBJ2-3	few	CASSKAVALAGGPMTQYF	TGTGCCAGCAGCAAAGCCGTGGCGCTAGCGGGAGGGCCTATGACGCAGTATTTT
-	TRBV11-1	TRBJ2-1	-	CASSPRGGSEPLRSYNEQFF	TGTGCCAGCAGCCCCCGTGGTGGTAGCGAGCCCTTACGCTCCTACAATGAGCAGTTCTTC
-	TRBV20-1	TRBJ2-6	-	CSAPVRGPSASGANVLTF	TGCAGTGCTCCAGTTAGGGGACCGTCAGCCTCTGGGGCCAACGTCCTGACTTTC
TRBD2	TRBV4-3	TRBJ2-5	few	CASSLAGTRETQYF	TGCGCCAGCAGCCTGGCCGGGACTAGGGAGACCCAGTACTTC
-	TRBV20-1	TRBJ2-7	few	CSVFHPTWVEQYF	TGCAGTGTATTTCACCCGACTTGGGTCGAGCAGTACTTC